The 17 T cell receptor beta chains below come from one sample, sequenced in a study of sequential checkpoint blockade in melanoma. The treatment is: randomized to nivolumab then ipilimumab (arm A) or the reverse (arm B). Repertoires were generated with immunoSEQ multiplex PCR, while TCRdb's copy carries only in-frame clones and drops some. The table records 26,000 or so clones, approximately 88% of them present only once. Source: CD8+ T cells sorted from blood (inferred from file names), taken from a patient given nivolumab and ipilimumab in sequence. Source of these receptors: a human donor with melanoma.

This clone was seen more than once but under ten times. The chain links TRBV13 to TRBJ2-1, with D possibly being TRBD1 (6 bases). The V end lost 5 bases, the J end lost 2 bases, and 10 bases lay between the germline ends. The CDR3 has 14 amino acids. CDR1 PRHDT and CDR2 FYEKMQ come from the germline V gene (reference sequence). The CDR3 loop is CASSHRDPYNEQFF. CDR3 DNA sequence: TGTGCCAGCAGCCACAGGGACCCCTACAATGAGCAGTTCTTC.

The gene calls are TRBV5-1 and TRBJ1-2; D gene unclear. The length of the CDR3 is 14 residues. The germline CDR1 and CDR2 sequences are SGHRS and YFSETQ. V lost 1 base, J lost 3 bases, and 10 bases lay in between. CDR3 bases: TGCGCCAGCAGCTTGCGGGGTGGGTACTATGGCTACACCTTC. Translated: CASSLRGGYYGYTF.

The V and J genes are TRBV19 and TRBJ2-7, with D perhaps matching TRBD2 (5 bases). The CDR3 has 15 amino acids. Germline values: CDR1 LNHDA, CDR2 SQIVND (reference sequence). Trimming shortened V by 1 base and J by 1 base, and 11 bases separated the two germline ends. The CDR3, as DNA: TGTGCCAGTAGTATAGTTGGAGGCAGTTCCTACGAGCAGTACTTC. As protein: CASSIVGGSSYEQYF.

The V gene is TRBV6-1, the J gene TRBJ2-7; 13 bases fit TRBD2. J was trimmed by 5 bases and V by 1 base; bases with no gene match: 5. The CDR3 has 16 residues. Germline assignment: CDR1 MNHNS and CDR2 SASEGT. The CDR3 coding sequence is TGTGCCAGCAGTGAAGAAGCGGGACTAGCGGGGCACGAGCAGTACGTC. Its translation is CASSEEAGLAGHEQYV.

The chain links TRBV28 to TRBJ2-5; D unresolved. Germline CDR1 and CDR2: MDHEN and SYDVKM. The CDR3 has 14 amino acids. Deletions cut 1 base from V and 0 bases from J, with 6 bases between. The CDR3 nucleotides are TGTGCCAGCAGTTTATTCAGGAACCAAGAGACCCAGTACTTC. Its translation: CASSLFRNQETQYF.

The rearrangement uses TRBV4-2 and TRBJ2-2; 12 nucleotides align to TRBD2. Germline CDR1 LGHNA, CDR2 YNFKEQ. The CDR3 is 17 amino acids. The V and J ends lost 5 bases and 1 base, in that order; junction bases with no gene match: 5. CDR3 region: CASSSTLAGGNTGELFF. CDR3 nucleotide sequence: TGTGCCAGCAGCTCTACACTAGCGGGAGGGAACACCGGGGAGCTGTTTTTT.

V and J are TRBV6-6 and TRBJ2-1; TRBD1 is a possible D gene (5 bases). Germline V CDR1 and CDR2: MNHNY, SVGAGI (reference sequence). The CDR3 totals 14 residues. V dropped 0 bases and J dropped 5 bases, with 8 bases sitting between them. The CDR3 bases are TGTGCCAGCAGTTACTCACAGGTTAACAATGAGCAGTTCTTC. This codes for CASSYSQVNNEQFF.

The chain carries TRBV10-2 and TRBJ2-7, with 11 bases identical to TRBD1. This CDR3 spans 13 amino acids. The germline gives CDR1 WSHSY, CDR2 SAAADI. V gave up 8 bases and J gave up 5 bases; unmatched junction bases: 5. The CDR3: CASGKGQGDEQYV. The CDR3 DNA follows: TGCGCCAGCGGCAAGGGACAGGGGGACGAGCAGTACGTC.

This chain connects TRBV28 to TRBJ1-5; weak D call: TRBD1 (5 bases). V lost 5 bases to trimming and J lost 5 bases, with 22 bases between them. Germline assignment: CDR1 MDHEN and CDR2 SYDVKM. This CDR3 spans 17 amino acids. The CDR3 here is CASSLNPAGTSDQPQHF. The CDR3 DNA reads TGTGCCAGCAGTCTAAATCCTGCGGGGACCTCGGATCAGCCCCAGCATTTT.

This chain links TRBV13 with TRBJ1-2; the match to TRBD1 covers 7 bases. CDR1 PRHDT and CDR2 FYEKMQ come from the germline V gene (reference sequence). The CDR3 runs to 16 residues. Trimming removed 0 bases from V and 3 bases from J; junction bases left unmatched: 7. CDR3 bases: TGTGCCAGCAGCTTAGGCCGAGGCAGGGGGGACTATGGCTACACCTTC. Protein: CASSLGRGRGDYGYTF.

This clone was seen only a few times. This chain joins TRBV12-5 and TRBJ2-7, with 7 bases identical to TRBD1. Germline V gene sequence: CDR1 LGHNT, CDR2 FRNRAP. Trimming took 1 base from V and 2 from J; bases not matched to a gene: 5. The CDR3 extends over 15 amino acids. CDR3 in amino acids: CASGLDRGVAYEQYF. In DNA, the CDR3 is TGTGCTAGTGGTTTGGACAGGGGAGTTGCCTACGAGCAGTACTTC.

V usage is TRBV4-3 and J usage is TRBJ2-3; 7 positions agree with TRBD2. CDR1 LGHNA and CDR2 YSLEER come from the germline V gene. The V gene end was trimmed by 0 bases and the J gene end by 6 bases; junction bases not matched to a gene: 18. The CDR3 sequence is 19 residues long. The CDR3 spells CASSQEWVPGLPPTDTQYF. The CDR3 DNA is TGCGCCAGCAGCCAAGAGTGGGTTCCGGGACTACCACCGACGGATACGCAGTATTTT.

Notes on this clone: At one end, the junction sequence differs from germline, possibly due to a read error. V usage is TRBV7-2 and J usage is TRBJ2-3; no clear D gene. The CDR3 extends over 13 amino acids. Germline-derived CDR1 and CDR2 are SGHTA and FQGNSA. The CDR3 DNA reads TGCGCCAGCAGCCAAGATCGAGTTGGAGTACGATATTTT. It yields the protein CASSQDRVGVRYF. Full variable domain (missing parts from reference TRBV7-2 and TRBJ2-3): GAGVSQSPSNKVTEKGKDVELRCDPISGHTALYWYRQSLGQGLEFLIYFQGNSAPDKSGLPSDRFSAERTGGSVSTLTIQRTQQEDSAVYLCASSQDRVGVRYFGPGTRLTVL.

The chain combines TRBV5-6 with TRBJ2-7; D is unresolved. Germline CDR1 SGHDT, CDR2 YYEEEE. Trimming pared 0 bases from V and 2 bases from J, leaving 9 bases between. The length of the CDR3 is 14 residues. DNA of the CDR3: TGTGCCAGCAGCTTGGGGTTAAGCCCCTACGAGCAGTACTTC. It is translated as CASSLGLSPYEQYF.

The chain recombines TRBV5-1 with TRBJ1-2; possibly TRBD1 for D (6 bases). The CDR3 has 15 residues. Germline lookup yields CDR1 SGHRS and CDR2 YFSETQ. V lost 0 bases and J lost 8, with 17 bases in between. The CDR3, as DNA: TGCGCCAGCAGCTTGGAGGATTGGACAGCTCAAGGCTACACCTTC. Encoded protein: CASSLEDWTAQGYTF.

J is TRBJ1-2 and V is TRBV28; 7 nucleotides match TRBD1. Per germline, CDR1 MDHEN and CDR2 SYDVKM. J gave up 1 base and V 6 bases, and 5 bases lay outside the gene matches. CDR3 length: 14 amino acids. CDR3 in DNA: TGTGCCAGCAGCTACAGGGGTTTTAACTATGGCTACACCTTC. Its protein product is CASSYRGFNYGYTF.

This clone was seen just once. The chain employs TRBV7-9 and TRBJ1-2, with 7 bases that match TRBD1. The CDR3 loop spans 12 amino acids. The germline CDR1 and CDR2 sequences are SEHNR and FQNEAQ (reference sequence). Germline trimming cut 5 bases from V and 14 bases from J; bases unmatched to any gene: 11. The CDR3 nucleotides are TGTGCCAGCAGCCCAGACAGGGACCACCCGACCTTC. It encodes CASSPDRDHPTF.